The rows below give T cell receptor beta chains drawn from one sample of a study of blood T cell repertoires in COVID-19. Libraries were prepared by immunoSEQ multiplex PCR; TCRdb keeps only in-frame clonotypes and omits some of them. The repertoire has approximately 140,000 clones, roughly 86% of them found once; the top ten carry almost 8.5%. The sample was peripheral blood. These receptors all come from a woman in her fifties or sixties with acute or convalescent COVID-19. The CDR3 runs from the conserved cysteine through the conserved F or W. A D gene is named only where the DNA matches it firmly. Clone size is not always given. Where it is, it says once, few, many or a class for expanded clones.

clone_size j_call d_call v_call cdr3_nt cdr3_aa
. TRBJ2-6 . TRBV6-4 TGTGCCAGCAGTGATGACAACTCTGGGGCCAACGTCCTGACTTTC CASSDDNSGANVLTF
. TRBJ1-5 . TRBV29-1 TGCAGCGTTGGGGGGGTCAATCAGCCCCAGCATTTT CSVGGVNQPQHF
. TRBJ2-7 TRBD1 TRBV7-8 TGTGCCAGCAGCATCGGGACAGGGCGATCTTACGAGCAGTACTTC CASSIGTGRSYEQYF
. TRBJ2-7 . TRBV28 TGTGCCAGCAGTTTATGGGCAGGGGAACCCTACGAGCAGTACTTC CASSLWAGEPYEQYF
. TRBJ2-2 . TRBV7-2 TGTGCCAGCAGCTTCTCCCTCACCGGGGAGCTGTTTTTT CASSFSLTGELFF
. TRBJ2-6 . TRBV29-1 TGCAGCGTTGGAGGCGGGCCCTCTGGGGCCAACGTCCTGACTTTC CSVGGGPSGANVLTF
. TRBJ2-2 TRBD1 TRBV5-8 TGTGCCAGCAGCTGGACCGGGACAGGAAACACCGGGGAGCTGTTTTTT CASSWTGTGNTGELFF
few TRBJ1-2 TRBD1 TRBV7-6 TGTGCCAGCAGCTTAGTCCGGGGACAGGGTCCGTTGGGCTACACCTTC CASSLVRGQGPLGYTF
. TRBJ1-1 . TRBV30 TGTGCCTGGAGTGCGGGTCCGCGGACTGAAGCTTTCTTT CAWSAGPRTEAFF
. TRBJ2-2 . TRBV9 TGTGCCAGCAGTGCCCTAAGAGATGGGGGCGCGAACACCGGGGAGCTGTTTTTT CASSALRDGGANTGELFF
. TRBJ1-2 TRBD1 TRBV28 TGTGCCAGCAGTTGGGGACAGGCGGACTATGGCTACACCTTC CASSWGQADYGYTF